This T cell receptor beta chain was observed in a study of vaccination and CD4 T cells after COVID-19. Study summary: Researchers treated control cultures with a CEFX pool, an HIV-1 Nef pool, or no peptide.

The CDR3 length is 14 residues. Germline V CDR1 and CDR2: MNHNS, SASEGT. With 6 bases clipped from V and 5 bases from J, the junction kept 8 bases outside the gene matches. Treatment defined: roughly 10-day PBMC culture with coronavirus spike peptide pools or control peptides (ViraFEST assay). Expanded clonotypes were found by TCR sequencing after peptide-pool stimulation (ViraFEST). Sequenced with the Oncomine TCR Beta short-read assay was DNA taken from cultured CD4+ T cells. DNA came from CD4+ T cells after culture. TCRdb analysed the PCR reads with MiXCR anew, one entry per CDR3 protein. The sample consists of around 19,000 distinct CDR3 sequences, about 50% of them appearing once. A word on this clonotype: The antigen is unknown.

The sequenced material came from CD4+ T cells from blood, cultured in vitro. The rearrangement uses TRBV6-1 and TRBJ1-1; 8 bases fit TRBD1. This receptor was obtained from a human donor who had recovered from COVID-19. CDR3 nucleotides: TGTGCCAGCAGCCCTGCCGGGGACAGGACTGAAGCTTTCTTT. Translating gives CASSPAGDRTEAFF.